One T cell receptor (beta chain) is described in this entry. What it recognizes is unknown. Some clones are missing from TCRdb's copy, which holds only in-frame ones; the method was immunoSEQ multiplex PCR. This table has about 140,000 clones, approximately 84% appearing once. V was clipped by 1 base and J by 0 bases, with 6 bases between them. CDR1 and CDR2 (germline): SSHAT, FNYEAQ (reference sequence). The CDR3 spans 15 residues. The entry originates in a study of cytomegalovirus exposure and HLA in healthy donors. General study results and limits: Subsequent analysis revealed that first-cohort TCR clusters tended to co-occur in the approximately 120 validation repertoires. The authors enumerated 150 to 200 TCR beta chains as linked to cytomegalovirus. As was reported, the classifier diagnosed cytomegalovirus status with high specificity and sensitivity. Some public TCRs appeared in many individuals, while most sequences were rare.

This rearrangement joins TRBV7-7 to TRBJ2-2; TRBD1 might be the D (5 bases). Sequencing was carried out using PBMCs. The TCR was taken from a woman in her thirties in good health and CMV-seronegative. The CDR3 sequence is CASSLDRSNTGELFF. The CDR3 DNA follows: TGTGCCAGCAGCTTAGACAGGTCGAACACCGGGGAGCTGTTTTTT.